The 24 T cell receptor beta chains in this list originate from one sample, sequenced in a study of blood T cells in healthy people across ages (dated by TCRdb to between 2014 and 2017). Libraries came from 5' RACE. TCRdb shows the sequencer as Illumina HiSeq 2500. A second PCR of about 7 to 12 cycles was run with a J-beta primer mix and a sample-barcoded 5' primer. TCRdb reran the public reads through fastp at Q25 and MiXCR, keeping productive beta chains. Duplicate CDR3 protein sequences are folded into a single record with the most common DNA and genes. The sample contains about 650,000 distinct CDR3 sequences, 32% of them found a single time. The ten largest clones capture 15% of the sample. The source material was blood. The receptors come from an elderly woman in good health. Donor details come from another sample of the same person, matched by shared clones.

This clonotype was observed a few times. The rearrangement joins TRBV9 to TRBJ1-2; D unresolved. Germline values: CDR1 SGDLS, CDR2 YYNGEE. Trimming pared 3 bases from V and 1 base from J, leaving 10 bases between. This CDR3 has 14 residues. This CDR3 is CASSGSRDNYGYTF. As DNA, the CDR3 is TGTGCCAGCAGCGGTAGCCGGGATAACTATGGCTACACCTTC.

This clonotype occurred many times. The chain carries TRBV11-2 and TRBJ2-7, with 7 bases aligning to TRBD2. The trim removed 1 base at V and 2 bases at J, leaving 2 bases unmatched. The CDR3 length is 14 residues. Germline lookup yields CDR1 SGHAT and CDR2 FQNNGV. The CDR3 sequence: CASSLVRGAYEQYF. The DNA of the CDR3 is TGTGCCAGCAGCTTAGTACGGGGGGCCTACGAGCAGTACTTC.

This clonotype was detected many times. The chain employs TRBV7-9 and TRBJ1-1; 7 nucleotides agree with TRBD1. CDR3 length equals 14 residues. Trimming took 5 bases from V and 1 from J; bases not matched to a gene: 4. The V gene's germline CDR1 is SEHNR and CDR2 FQNEAQ (reference sequence). In nucleotides, the CDR3 is TGTGCCAGCAGCAGAGGGGGCTCGAACACTGAAGCTTTCTTT. Its translation: CASSRGGSNTEAFF.

This clonotype was picked up many times. The rearrangement joins TRBV5-4 to TRBJ2-6, with D maybe TRBD2 (6 bases). The CDR3 contains 17 residues. V was trimmed by 0 bases and J by 2 bases, leaving 12 bases between them. CDR1 and CDR2 from the germline V gene are SGHNT and YYREEE (reference sequence). The CDR3 DNA reads as TGTGCCAGCAGCTTGGGGGGACTCGGAACTGGGGCCAACGTCCTGACTTTC. This encodes CASSLGGLGTGANVLTF.

In regard to this clonotype: As the CDR3 is not closed by the conserved phenylalanine or tryptophan, this likely results from a read error. V and J are TRBV5-1 and TRBJ1-1; D gene ambiguous. This CDR3 comprises 15 residues. The V end lost 0 bases, the J end lost 0 bases, and 9 bases lay between the germline ends. In germline, CDR1 is SGHRS, CDR2 YFSETQ. The DNA of the CDR3 is TGCGCCAGCAGCTTGGATCCAAGTCTGAACACTGAAGCTTTCTGT. Translating gives CASSLDPSLNTEAFC.

This clonotype was counted only a few times. The chain links TRBV11-2 to TRBJ1-1, with 9 nucleotides matching TRBD1. This CDR3 is 15 amino acids long. V lost 1 base to trimming and J lost 5 bases; unmatched junction nucleotides: 5. Germline CDR1 and CDR2: SGHAT and FQNNGV. The CDR3, as DNA: TGTGCCAGCAGCTTAGTAGTGACAGGGGGGACTGAAGCTTTCTTT. As protein: CASSLVVTGGTEAFF.

The rearrangement uses TRBV20-1 and TRBJ2-7; D assignment may be TRBD1 or TRBD2 (5 bases each). V lost 2 bases to trimming and J lost 7 bases, with 21 bases between them. Germline values: CDR1 DFQATT, CDR2 SNEGSKA (reference sequence). The CDR3 runs 15 residues. CDR3 in amino acids: CSARLQSGPSSEQYF. The CDR3 bases are TGCAGTGCTAGACTCCAATCGGGACCCTCCAGTGAGCAGTACTTC.

This clonotype was seen a few times. V and J are TRBV7-2 and TRBJ2-3, with D possibly matching TRBD2 (7 bases). CDR1 is SGHTA, CDR2 FQGNSA, per germline. The CDR3 is 16 residues long. V was trimmed by 1 base and J by 1 base, leaving 12 bases between them. CDR3 bases: TGTGCCAGCAGCTTAGATTGGGGGGGGCGCACAGATACGCAGTATTTT. It encodes CASSLDWGGRTDTQYF.

Remarks on this clonotype: One base away lies a much larger clone, so this may be a sequencing read error. The chain is built from TRBV29-1 and TRBJ1-1; D ambiguous. CDR3 length: 14 residues. Trimming removed 5 bases at V and 3 bases at J, with 16 bases between. Germline-derived CDR1 and CDR2 are SQVTM and ANQGSEA. The CDR3 DNA reads TGCAGCGTTACTCTGGGCGAAACCTACACTGAAGCTTTCTTT. Protein product: CSVTLGETYTEAFF.

This clonotype appeared many times. The gene calls are TRBV2 and TRBJ1-5, with D unresolved. The germline V and J ends were trimmed by 2 bases and 6 bases, with 11 bases remaining between them. This CDR3 has 14 residues. Looked up from germline, CDR1 is SNHLY and CDR2 is FYNNEI. CDR3 in amino acids: CASSELSATQPQHF. The CDR3, as DNA: TGTGCCAGCAGTGAACTTTCTGCGACTCAGCCCCAGCATTTT.

Notes on this clonotype: Given a much more abundant clone one base away, this may be a read error. The chain employs TRBV7-2 and TRBJ2-2, with TRBD1 matching over 9 bases. Unmatched junction bases numbered 2, after V lost 5 bases and J lost 1 base. Germline V lookup: CDR1 SGHTA, CDR2 FQGNSA. The CDR3 sequence is 15 residues long. CDR3 region: CTSSRDRVNTGELFF. The CDR3 DNA sequence: TGTACCAGCAGCCGGGACAGGGTGAACACCGGGGAGCTGTTTTTT.

This clonotype showed up many times. The gene calls are TRBV6-1 and TRBJ2-7; weak D call: TRBD1 (6 bases). Trimming cost V 6 bases and J 2 bases, with 11 bases left between them. CDR1 is MNHNS, CDR2 SASEGT, per germline. CDR3 size: 13 residues. CDR3 in DNA: TGTGCCAGCAGCGACAGGTCGGCCTACGAGCAGTACTTC. Protein: CASSDRSAYEQYF.

The genes are TRBV5-1 and TRBJ2-6; the D gene could be TRBD1 or TRBD2 (5 bases each). From germline, CDR1 is SGHRS and CDR2 YFSETQ. This CDR3 spans 16 amino acids. The V end was cut by 4 bases, the J end by 0 bases, with 11 bases between. The CDR3 DNA reads TGCGCCAGCAGCCCGGACGGGGCCTCTGGGGCCAACGTCCTGACTTTC. Translating it yields CASSPDGASGANVLTF.

This clonotype was detected only a few times. The V call is TRBV12-3 or TRBV12-4, the J call TRBJ2-3; TRBD2 aligns across 16 bases. The ends lost 4 bases at V and 6 bases at J; junction bases unmatched: 4. The CDR3 totals 16 residues. CDR3 in amino acids: CASSSGLAGGCDTQYF. The CDR3, as DNA: TGTGCCAGCAGTTCGGGACTAGCGGGGGGGTGTGATACGCAGTATTTT.

CDR3 protein: CASSQEGTSGTGELFF. The DNA for the CDR3 is TGTGCCAGCAGCCAAGAAGGAACTAGCGGTACCGGGGAGCTGTTTTTT. This chain joins TRBV4-2 and TRBJ2-2; 8 positions agree with TRBD2. Germline lookup yields CDR1 LGHNA and CDR2 YNFKEQ. J was trimmed by 5 bases and V by 0 bases; bases with no gene match: 5. The CDR3 loop spans 16 amino acids.

The chain carries TRBV20-1 and TRBJ1-6, with a weak D call TRBD1 (5 bases). V was shortened by 3 bases and J by 7 bases, with 10 bases between the two germline ends. Germline CDR1 is DFQATT and CDR2 is SNEGSKA (reference sequence). CDR3 size: 13 residues. The CDR3 DNA is TGCAGTGCTAGGGGGGACCCCAATTCACCCCTCCACTTT. Amino acids: CSARGDPNSPLHF.

This clonotype was observed a handful of times. The chain joins TRBV11-2 to TRBJ1-2; TRBD1 matches at 8 bases. J was trimmed by 7 bases and V by 4 bases; bases with no gene match: 5. Germline V gives CDR1 SGHAT, CDR2 FQNNGV. The CDR3 extends over 13 amino acids. The CDR3 loop reads CASSSTGAPGYTF. The CDR3 nucleotides are TGTGCCAGCAGCTCGACAGGGGCTCCTGGCTACACCTTC.

V and J are TRBV7-2 and TRBJ2-5, with 10 bases lining up with TRBD1. J was trimmed by 1 base and V by 5 bases; bases with no gene match: 10. The CDR3 is made up of 17 amino acids. Germline-derived CDR1 and CDR2 are SGHTA and FQGNSA. The CDR3: CASSLRPGQGPQETQYF. In nucleotides, the CDR3 is TGTGCCAGCAGCCTAAGGCCGGGACAGGGGCCCCAAGAGACCCAGTACTTC.

This clonotype has ten or more counts. V usage is TRBV5-1 and J usage is TRBJ2-7; D possibly corresponds to TRBD1 (6 bases). This CDR3 comprises 17 residues. Germline CDR1 reads SGHRS; CDR2 reads YFSETQ. Between the trimmed V and J ends, which lost 0 bases and 0 bases, there was a span of 16 bases. CDR3 loop: CASSLAPGWTDSYEQYF. The CDR3 DNA reads TGCGCCAGCAGCTTGGCCCCCGGGTGGACAGACTCCTACGAGCAGTACTTC.

This clonotype was detected many times. The CDR3 sequence: CASSPGEGSFYNEQFF. The CDR3 DNA sequence: TGCGCCAGCAGCCCGGGGGAGGGTAGTTTCTACAATGAGCAGTTCTTC. The chain joins TRBV5-1 to TRBJ2-1; 7 nucleotides line up with TRBD2. The CDR3 is 16 residues long. CDR1 and CDR2 (germline): SGHRS, YFSETQ. Trimming removed 4 bases from V and 3 bases from J; junction bases left unmatched: 10.

This clonotype was seen at least ten times. This chain joins TRBV2 and TRBJ2-5, with TRBD1 matching over 9 bases. This CDR3 is built from 15 residues. From germline, CDR1 is SNHLY and CDR2 FYNNEI. V was clipped by 5 bases and J by 4 bases; unmatched bases: 8. CDR3 residues: CASSRTGVEGETQYF. CDR3 bases: TGTGCCAGCAGTAGGACAGGGGTTGAAGGAGAGACCCAGTACTTC.

In this sample, this clonotype turned up many times. The chain links TRBV28 to TRBJ2-3, with TRBD2 identical over 8 bases. V was pared by 4 bases and J by 1 base, with 7 bases of the junction left unmatched. CDR3 length: 16 amino acids. Looked up from germline, CDR1 is MDHEN and CDR2 is SYDVKM. As DNA, the CDR3 is TGTGCCAGCAGTTCCCTCTGGCGGGGGGGCACAGATACGCAGTATTTT. Its protein is CASSSLWRGGTDTQYF.

This clonotype was detected ten times or more. The V call is TRBV6-2 or TRBV6-3, the J call TRBJ2-3; unclear D gene. The CDR3 is 14 amino acids. V was pared by 1 base and J by 2 bases, with 7 bases between. The germline gives CDR1 MNHEY, CDR2 SVGEGT. This chain's CDR3 is CASSYWSPTDTQYF. In DNA, the CDR3 is TGTGCCAGCAGTTACTGGTCACCCACAGATACGCAGTATTTT.

In its sample, this clonotype was seen many times. This chain connects TRBV7-2 to TRBJ1-6; no clear D. CDR3 length: 12 residues. Trimming cost V 4 bases and J 10 bases, with 8 bases left between them. The V gene's germline CDR1 is SGHTA and CDR2 FQGNSA. The CDR3 sequence is CASSSSGSPLHF. CDR3 coding DNA: TGTGCCAGCAGCTCTTCCGGCTCACCCCTCCACTTT.